This T cell receptor (beta chain) was recovered during a study of yellow fever vaccine responses in identical twins. Findings of the study overall: Twins' vaccine T cell responses reportedly seemed partly convergent and partly personalized.

V lost 8 bases to trimming and J lost 5 bases, with 24 bases between them. The CDR3 has 16 residues. Germline assignment: CDR1 SNHLY and CDR2 FYNNEI. Regarding this clonotype: What it recognizes is unknown.

TCRdb fed the RT-PCR reads into MiXCR, producing one record per CDR3 protein. In the table there are 35,000 or so distinct CDR3 sequences, less than 70% of which are singletons. The source is a woman between 18 and 29 years old who received the yellow fever vaccine. The material sequenced was T cells from blood (PBMCs), unsorted or a sorted subset (not recorded which), taken before or after yellow fever vaccination (not recorded which). This chain joins TRBV2 and TRBJ2-5, with D tentatively TRBD1 or TRBD2 (6 bases each). CDR3 amino acids: CASAYRTGTSWETQYF. In nucleotides, the CDR3 is TGTGCCAGCGCGTACAGAACAGGGACTTCGTGGGAGACCCAGTACTTC.